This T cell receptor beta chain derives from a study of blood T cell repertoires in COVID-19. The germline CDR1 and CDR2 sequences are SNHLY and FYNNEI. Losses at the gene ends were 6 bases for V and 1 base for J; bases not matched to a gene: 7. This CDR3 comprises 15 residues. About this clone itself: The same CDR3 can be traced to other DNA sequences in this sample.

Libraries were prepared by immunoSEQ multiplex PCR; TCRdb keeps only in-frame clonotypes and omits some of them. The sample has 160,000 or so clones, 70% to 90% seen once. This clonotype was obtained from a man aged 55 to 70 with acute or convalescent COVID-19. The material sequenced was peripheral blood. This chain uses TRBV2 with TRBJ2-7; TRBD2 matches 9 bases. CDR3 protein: CASSLSGGPSYEQYF. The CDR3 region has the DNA TGTGCCAGCAGCCTTAGCGGGGGCCCTTCCTACGAGCAGTACTTC.